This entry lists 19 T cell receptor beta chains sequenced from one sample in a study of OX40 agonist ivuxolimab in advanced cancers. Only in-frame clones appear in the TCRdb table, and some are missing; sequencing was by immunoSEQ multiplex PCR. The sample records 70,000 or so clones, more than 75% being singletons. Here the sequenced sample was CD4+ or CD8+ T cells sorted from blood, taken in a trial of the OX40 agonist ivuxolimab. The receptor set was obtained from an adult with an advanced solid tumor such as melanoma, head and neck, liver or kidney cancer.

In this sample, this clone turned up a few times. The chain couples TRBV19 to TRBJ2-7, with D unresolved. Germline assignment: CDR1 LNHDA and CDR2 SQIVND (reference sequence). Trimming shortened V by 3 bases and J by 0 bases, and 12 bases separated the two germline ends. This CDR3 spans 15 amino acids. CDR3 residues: CASSITVTSSYEQYF. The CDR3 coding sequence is TGTGCCAGTAGTATTACCGTGACAAGCTCCTACGAGCAGTACTTC.

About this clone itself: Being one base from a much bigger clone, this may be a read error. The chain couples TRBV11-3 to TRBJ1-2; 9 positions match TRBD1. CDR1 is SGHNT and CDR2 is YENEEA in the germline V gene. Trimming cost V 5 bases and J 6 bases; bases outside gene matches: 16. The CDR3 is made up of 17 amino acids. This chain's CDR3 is CASSQDGLGQGSDGYTF. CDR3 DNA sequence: TGTGCCAGCAGCCAAGACGGGCTGGGACAGGGTTCGGATGGCTACACCTTC.

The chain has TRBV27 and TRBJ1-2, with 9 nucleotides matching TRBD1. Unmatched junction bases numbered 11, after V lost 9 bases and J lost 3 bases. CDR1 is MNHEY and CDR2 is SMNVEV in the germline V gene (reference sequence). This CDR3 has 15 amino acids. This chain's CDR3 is CASRTGTGLYYGYTF. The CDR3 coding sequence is TGTGCCAGTCGGACTGGGACAGGGTTATACTATGGCTACACCTTC.

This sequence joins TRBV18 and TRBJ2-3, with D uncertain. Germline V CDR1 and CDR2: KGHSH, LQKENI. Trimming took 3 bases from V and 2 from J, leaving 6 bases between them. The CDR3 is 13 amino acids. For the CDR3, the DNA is TGTGCCAGCTCACCGTCCCACACAGATACGCAGTATTTT. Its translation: CASSPSHTDTQYF.

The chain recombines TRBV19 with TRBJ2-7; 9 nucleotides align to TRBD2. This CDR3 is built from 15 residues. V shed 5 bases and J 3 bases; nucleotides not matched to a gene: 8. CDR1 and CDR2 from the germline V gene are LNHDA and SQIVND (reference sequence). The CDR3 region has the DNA TGTGCCAGTAGTTACCAGCGGGGGGCAAACTACGAGCAGTACTTC. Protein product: CASSYQRGANYEQYF.

CDR3 region: CASSLVGGADTGELFF. CDR3 coding DNA: TGTGCCAGCAGCTTAGTAGGCGGGGCGGACACCGGGGAGCTGTTTTTT. The V gene is TRBV11-3, the J gene TRBJ2-2; D possibly corresponds to TRBD2 (6 bases). The CDR3 contains 16 residues. Germline V gives CDR1 SGHNT, CDR2 YENEEA. V dropped 1 base and J dropped 3 bases, with 12 bases sitting between them. Combining the CDR3 with reference TRBV11-3 and TRBJ2-2 gives the whole variable domain EAGVVQSPRYKIIEKKQPVAFWCNPISGHNTLYWYLQNLGQGPELLIRYENEEAVDDSQLPKDRFSAERLKGVDSTLKIQPAELGDSAVYLCASSLVGGADTGELFFGEGSRLTVL.

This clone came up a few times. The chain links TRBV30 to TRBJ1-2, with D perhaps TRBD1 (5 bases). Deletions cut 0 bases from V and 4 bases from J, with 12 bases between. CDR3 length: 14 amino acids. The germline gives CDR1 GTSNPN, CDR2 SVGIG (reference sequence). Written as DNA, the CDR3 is TGTGCCTGGAGTGTAGGAGGGACCGTCTATGGCTACACCTTC. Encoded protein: CAWSVGGTVYGYTF. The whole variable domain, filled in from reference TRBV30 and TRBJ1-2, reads SQTIHQWPATLVQPVGSPLSLECTVEGTSNPNLYWYRQAAGRGLQLLFYSVGIGQISSEVPQNLSASRPQDRQFILSSKKLLLSDSGFYLCAWSVGGTVYGYTFGSGTRLTVV.

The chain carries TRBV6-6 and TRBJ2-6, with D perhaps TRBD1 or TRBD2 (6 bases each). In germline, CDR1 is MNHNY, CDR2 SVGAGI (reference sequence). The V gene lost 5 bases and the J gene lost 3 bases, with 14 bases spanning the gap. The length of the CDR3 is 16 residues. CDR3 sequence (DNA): TGTGCCAGCAGTCAGATGAGGGGGGTTGGGGCCAACGTCCTGACTTTC. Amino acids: CASSQMRGVGANVLTF.

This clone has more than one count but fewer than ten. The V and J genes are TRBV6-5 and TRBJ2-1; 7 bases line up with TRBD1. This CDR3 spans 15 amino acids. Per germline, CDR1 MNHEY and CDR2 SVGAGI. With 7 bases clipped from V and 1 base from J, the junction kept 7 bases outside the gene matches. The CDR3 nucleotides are TGTGCCAGCATGAAGGGACAGCGTTCCTACAATGAGCAGTTCTTC. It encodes CASMKGQRSYNEQFF.

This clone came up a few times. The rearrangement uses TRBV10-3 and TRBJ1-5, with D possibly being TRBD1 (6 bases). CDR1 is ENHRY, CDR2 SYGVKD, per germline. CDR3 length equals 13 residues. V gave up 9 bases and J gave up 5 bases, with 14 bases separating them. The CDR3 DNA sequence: TGTGCCATTTCCGACAGGAGAGATCAGCCCCAGCATTTT. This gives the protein CAISDRRDQPQHF.

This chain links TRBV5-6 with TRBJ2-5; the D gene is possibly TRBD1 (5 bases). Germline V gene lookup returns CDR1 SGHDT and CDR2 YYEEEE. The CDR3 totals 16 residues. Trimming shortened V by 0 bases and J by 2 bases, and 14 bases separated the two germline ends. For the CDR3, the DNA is TGTGCCAGCAGCTTGGCTAGGGGCTACCTTCAAGAGACCCAGTACTTC. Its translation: CASSLARGYLQETQYF.

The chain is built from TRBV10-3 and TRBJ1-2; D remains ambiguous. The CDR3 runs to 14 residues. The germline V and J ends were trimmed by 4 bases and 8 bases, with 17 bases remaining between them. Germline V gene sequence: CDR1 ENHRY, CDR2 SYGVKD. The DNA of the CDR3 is TGTGCCATCAGTGCGGGAGGATGGCTAAGCGGCTACACCTTC. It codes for CAISAGGWLSGYTF.

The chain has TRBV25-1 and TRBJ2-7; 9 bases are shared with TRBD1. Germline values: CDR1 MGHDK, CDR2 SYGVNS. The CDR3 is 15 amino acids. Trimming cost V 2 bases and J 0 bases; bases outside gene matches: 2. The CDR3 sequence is CASSEGTGSSYEQYF. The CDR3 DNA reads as TGTGCCAGCAGTGAAGGGACAGGGAGCTCCTACGAGCAGTACTTC.

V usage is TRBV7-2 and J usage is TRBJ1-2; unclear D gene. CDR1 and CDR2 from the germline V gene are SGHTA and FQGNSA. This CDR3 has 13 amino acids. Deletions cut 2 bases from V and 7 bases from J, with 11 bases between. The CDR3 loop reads CASSLFKGSGYTF. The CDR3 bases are TGTGCCAGCAGCTTATTCAAAGGCTCTGGCTACACCTTC.

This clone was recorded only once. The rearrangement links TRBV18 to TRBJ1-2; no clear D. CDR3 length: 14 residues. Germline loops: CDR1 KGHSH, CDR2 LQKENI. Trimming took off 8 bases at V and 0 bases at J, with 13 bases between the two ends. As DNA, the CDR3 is TGTGCCAGCACCCTCATCCTAGCTAACTATGGCTACACCTTC. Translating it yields CASTLILANYGYTF.

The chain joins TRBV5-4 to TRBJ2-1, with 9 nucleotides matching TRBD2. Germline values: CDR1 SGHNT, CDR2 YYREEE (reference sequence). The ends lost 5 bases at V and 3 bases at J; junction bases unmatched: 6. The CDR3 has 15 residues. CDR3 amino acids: CASSPSGGLYNEQFF. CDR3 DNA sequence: TGTGCCAGCAGTCCGAGCGGGGGGCTCTACAATGAGCAGTTCTTC. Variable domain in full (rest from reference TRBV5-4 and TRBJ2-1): ETGVTQSPTHLIKTRGQQVTLRCSSQSGHNTVSWYQQALGQGPQFIFQYYREEENGRGNFPPRFSGLQFPNYSSELNVNALELDDSALYLCASSPSGGLYNEQFFGPGTRLTVL.

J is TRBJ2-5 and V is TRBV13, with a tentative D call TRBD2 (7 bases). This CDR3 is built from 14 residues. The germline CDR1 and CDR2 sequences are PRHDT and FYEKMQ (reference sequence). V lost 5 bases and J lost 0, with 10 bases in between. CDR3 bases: TGTGCCAGCAGCCCGGGGGGCAACCAAGAGACCCAGTACTTC. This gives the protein CASSPGGNQETQYF.

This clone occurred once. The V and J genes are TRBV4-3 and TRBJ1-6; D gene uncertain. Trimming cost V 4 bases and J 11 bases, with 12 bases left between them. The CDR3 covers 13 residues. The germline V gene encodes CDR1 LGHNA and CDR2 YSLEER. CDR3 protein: CASSLGLRTPLHF. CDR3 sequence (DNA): TGCGCCAGCAGCCTAGGTTTGCGCACACCCCTCCACTTT.

The CDR3, as DNA: TGTGCCAGCAGCCTCGGGGTGAACACTGAAGCTTTCTTT. Amino acids: CASSLGVNTEAFF. The J gene is TRBJ1-1, the V gene TRBV5-6, with D unresolved. V dropped 4 bases and J dropped 0 bases, with 7 bases sitting between them. This CDR3 contains 13 residues. Per the germline V gene, CDR1 is SGHDT and CDR2 is YYEEEE.